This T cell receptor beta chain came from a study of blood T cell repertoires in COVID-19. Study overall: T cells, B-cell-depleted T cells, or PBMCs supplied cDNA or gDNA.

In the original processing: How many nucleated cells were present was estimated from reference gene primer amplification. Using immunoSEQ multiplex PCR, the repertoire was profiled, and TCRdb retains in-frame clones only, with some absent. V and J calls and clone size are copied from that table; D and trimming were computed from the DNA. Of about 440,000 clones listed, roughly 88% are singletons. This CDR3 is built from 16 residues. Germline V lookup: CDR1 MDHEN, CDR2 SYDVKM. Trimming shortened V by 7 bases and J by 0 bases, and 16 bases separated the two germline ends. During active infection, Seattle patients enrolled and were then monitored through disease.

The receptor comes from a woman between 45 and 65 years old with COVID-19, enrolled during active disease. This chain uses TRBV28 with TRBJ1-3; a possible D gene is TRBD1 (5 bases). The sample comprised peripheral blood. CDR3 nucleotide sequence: TGTGCCAGCACGGAGGGGAACGATCACTCTGGAAACACCATATATTTT. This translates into CASTEGNDHSGNTIYF.